Listed below are T cell receptor beta chains from one sample, sequenced in a study of siplizumab effects on memory and regulatory T cells. Libraries were prepared by immunoSEQ multiplex PCR; TCRdb keeps only in-frame clonotypes and omits some of them. The repertoire has fewer than 100,000 clones, 94% of them found once; the top ten carry around 0.3%. Sequencing used non-Treg CD4+ T cells sorted from blood. The receptors originated from a human donor in good health. Both conserved end residues are part of each CDR3.

TRBJ2-7 TRBV2 13 CASMPGQYYEQYF
TRBJ2-7 TRBV5-4 14 CASSADRSSYEQYF
TRBJ1-1 TRBV19 16 CASSMVDRGPNTEAFF
TRBJ2-7 TRBV6-6 16 CASSQTRLAGGYEQYF
TRBJ2-5 TRBV10-2 17 CASSEPRLAAERETQYF
TRBJ2-3 TRBV5-1 16 CASSLPPREGTDTQYF
TRBJ2-7 TRBV6-5 15 CASSYSRDPSYEQYF
TRBJ2-7 TRBV11-3 15 CASSLAGTGYDEQYF
TRBJ2-1 TRBV9 16 CASSPRLASSYNEQFF
TRBJ1-3 TRBV9 16 CASSVEQAKPLNTIYF
TRBJ1-1 TRBV28 15 CASSFYKGRYTEAFF
TRBJ1-4 TRBV7-9 17 CASSQAKWGDRNEKLFF
TRBJ1-1 TRBV18 15 CASSRGAGMNTEAFF
TRBJ2-3 TRBV9 12 CASSGAGDTQYF
TRBJ2-3 TRBV5-4 18 CASSSLGLALPSTDTQYF
TRBJ2-2 TRBV7-9 14 CASSLGQVTGELFF
TRBJ2-3 TRBV30 12 CAVWGMGDTQYF
TRBJ2-1 TRBV4-1 16 CASSQGGTGVYNEQFF
TRBJ1-3 TRBV15 17 CATSSREMRSPGNTIYF
TRBJ1-2 TRBV5-6 12 CASSLQNYGYTF
TRBJ2-7 TRBV30 15 CAWREGTQSSYEQYF
TRBJ1-4 TRBV13 15 CASSLGRVANEKLFF
TRBJ1-1 TRBV30 12 CASLRGGVEAFF
TRBJ1-1 TRBV30 14 CAGVKAGVNTEAFF
TRBJ2-7 TRBV5-8 15 CASSPPVGGSHEQYF
TRBJ1-4 TRBV7-9 14 CASSLAFGGEKLFF
TRBJ1-2 TRBV29-1 12 CSVHQGGYGYTF
TRBJ1-1 TRBV5-6 13 CASEPGTGAEAFF
TRBJ1-1 TRBV10-2 13 CASSDSLNTEAFF
TRBJ1-5 TRBV15 17 CATSRDPGQGLGQPQHF
TRBJ2-1 TRBV5-1 14 CASSLPGLAMEQFF